This TCR beta chain originates from a study of OX40 agonist ivuxolimab in advanced cancers. Sequencing used immunoSEQ multiplex PCR; TCRdb keeps in-frame clones, though not all of them. The sample lists approximately 16,000 clones; about 86% were seen once. The V gene end was trimmed by 6 bases and the J gene end by 7 bases; junction bases not matched to a gene: 7. CDR1 is MDHEN and CDR2 is SYDVKM in the germline V gene. The CDR3 is 15 residues long. The sequencing used CD4+ or CD8+ T cells sorted from blood, collected in a trial of the OX40 agonist ivuxolimab. The chain recombines TRBV28 with TRBJ2-1, with 12 bases lining up with TRBD2. This receptor was identified in an adult with an advanced solid tumor such as melanoma, head and neck, liver or kidney cancer. CDR3 protein: CASRQTSGRQNEQFF. The CDR3 nucleotides are TGTGCCAGCAGACAAACTAGCGGGAGGCAGAATGAGCAGTTCTTC.